Each of the 23 T cell receptor beta chains below was sequenced from the same sample in a study of blood T cells in healthy people across ages. A J-beta primer mix and a sample-barcoded 5' primer were used in a second PCR of roughly 7 to 12 cycles. TCRdb re-called the 5' RACE reads with MiXCR, one entry per CDR3 protein. The table records 650,000 to 800,000 distinct CDR3 sequences, about 51% of them present only once. The sequenced sample consisted of blood. Every receptor here comes from a woman of 80 years or more in good health.

About this clonotype itself: A much larger clone differs from this one at a single base, so this may be a read error. J is TRBJ2-1 and V is TRBV5-6, with 7 bases lining up with TRBD1. Gene TRBJ2-7 matches the end of the DNA better, so the J call may be wrong. This CDR3 has 15 residues. CDR1 and CDR2 (germline): SGHDT, YYEEEE. The CDR3 reads CASSGGQSSYNEQYF. CDR3 DNA sequence: TGTGCCAGCAGTGGGGGACAGAGCTCCTACAATGAGCAGTACTTC.

This chain links TRBV5-1 with TRBJ2-7, with 11 bases aligning to TRBD2. The ends lost 1 base at V and 0 bases at J; junction bases unmatched: 6. This CDR3 has 17 amino acids. Germline assignment: CDR1 SGHRS and CDR2 YFSETQ. The DNA of the CDR3 is TGCGCCAGCAGCTTGAGTAGCGGGAGGGCCAACTCCTACGAGCAGTACTTC. This encodes CASSLSSGRANSYEQYF.

This clonotype showed up just once. The chain uses TRBV9 and TRBJ2-6, with 7 bases identical to TRBD1. The length of the CDR3 is 16 residues. Trimming cost V 5 bases and J 0 bases; bases outside gene matches: 5. Germline V lookup: CDR1 SGDLS, CDR2 YYNGEE. In DNA form, the CDR3 reads TGTGCCAGCAGTGGGACAGCCCGCTCTGGGGCCAACGTCCTGACTTTC. It is translated as CASSGTARSGANVLTF.

V usage is TRBV2 and J usage is TRBJ2-5; TRBD2 agrees at 10 bases. This CDR3 comprises 15 residues. The trim removed 6 bases at V and 1 base at J, leaving 5 bases unmatched. Germline V gives CDR1 SNHLY, CDR2 FYNNEI. The CDR3 loop reads CASRARTSGQETQYF. CDR3 DNA: TGTGCCAGCAGGGCCCGGACTAGCGGCCAAGAGACCCAGTACTTC. The full variable domain, its missing parts supplied by reference TRBV2 and TRBJ2-5, is EPEVTQTPSHQVTQMGQEVILRCVPISNHLYFYWYRQILGQKVEFLVSFYNNEISEKSEIFDDQFSVERPDGSNFTLKIRSTKLEDSAMYFCASRARTSGQETQYFGPGTRLLVL.

With regard to this clonotype: A much larger clone sits a single nucleotide away, making a read error possible. CDR3 DNA sequence: TGCAGTGCTAGACGGGCCGGAAACTTACAAGAGACCCAGTACTTC. It is translated as CSARRAGNLQETQYF. This rearrangement joins TRBV20-1 to TRBJ2-5; no definite D call. Germline-derived CDR1 and CDR2 are DFQATT and SNEGSKA (reference sequence). Between the trimmed V and J ends, which lost 2 bases and 2 bases, there was a span of 15 bases. CDR3 length: 15 amino acids.

This chain joins TRBV20-1 and TRBJ2-5; 8 bases agree with TRBD2. The trim removed 3 bases at V and 2 bases at J, leaving 8 bases unmatched. Germline-derived CDR1 and CDR2 are DFQATT and SNEGSKA (reference sequence). This CDR3 contains 15 residues. The chain's CDR3 is CSASPTAGAQETQYF. The CDR3 nucleotides read TGCAGTGCTAGCCCAACAGCGGGGGCACAAGAGACCCAGTACTTC.

This clonotype was seen only once. This chain connects TRBV9 to TRBJ2-3; 8 positions agree with TRBD2. CDR1 and CDR2 (germline): SGDLS, YYNGEE. V lost 0 bases to trimming and J lost 0 bases; unmatched junction nucleotides: 6. This CDR3 comprises 17 residues. CDR3 loop: CASSVVGLGSSTDTQYF. In DNA, the CDR3 is TGTGCCAGCAGCGTAGTGGGACTAGGGTCCAGCACAGATACGCAGTATTTT.

This chain links TRBV7-9 with TRBJ2-3; 13 bases match TRBD2. There are 16 residues in the CDR3. The V gene's germline CDR1 is SEHNR and CDR2 FQNEAQ (reference sequence). Trimming removed 5 bases from V and 5 bases from J; junction bases left unmatched: 7. DNA for the CDR3: TGTGCCAGCAGCCCCGGACTAGCGGGAGCTGGAGATACGCAGTATTTT. This translates into CASSPGLAGAGDTQYF. Supplemented by reference TRBV7-9 and TRBJ2-3, the full variable domain reads DTGVSQNPRHKITKRGQNVTFRCDPISEHNRLYWYRQTLGQGPEFLTYFQNEAQLEKSRLLSDRFSAERPKGSFSTLEIQRTEQGDSAMYLCASSPGLAGAGDTQYFGPGTRLTVL.

This sequence joins TRBV7-2 and TRBJ1-5; D gene uncertain. This CDR3 has 15 residues. V was cut by 2 bases and J by 0 bases, with 8 bases left in between. From germline, CDR1 is SGHTA and CDR2 FQGNSA. CDR3 in amino acids: CASSLSRDSNQPQHF. The CDR3 nucleotides read TGTGCCAGCAGCTTAAGCCGCGATAGCAATCAGCCCCAGCATTTT.

About this clonotype: At one of its ends the junction is not consistent with the germline gene, which may arise from a read error. The V call is TRBV20-1, the J call TRBJ2-1; 10 bases match TRBD2. CDR3 length: 14 residues. The germline CDR1 and CDR2 sequences are DFQATT and SNEGSKA (reference sequence). The CDR3 here is CSKKTSGFYNGQFF. DNA for the CDR3: TGCAGTAAAAAGACTAGCGGGTTTTACAATGGGCAGTTCTTC.

As to this clonotype: Possible read error: a much larger clone is one base away. The chain employs TRBV11-2 and TRBJ2-1; D is possibly TRBD2 (5 bases). V gave up 1 base and J gave up 10 bases, with 11 bases separating them. CDR1 and CDR2 (germline): SGHAT, FQNNGV. This CDR3 has 13 residues. CDR3 sequence: CASSLGGHWEQFF. The CDR3 nucleotides read TGTGCCAGCAGCTTAGGCGGGCATTGGGAGCAGTTCTTC.

The gene calls are TRBV2 and TRBJ1-6, with D perhaps TRBD1 (6 bases). CDR1 SNHLY and CDR2 FYNNEI come from the germline V gene. Trimming shortened V by 5 bases and J by 9 bases, and 20 bases separated the two germline ends. CDR3 length equals 16 residues. CDR3 nucleotides: TGTGCCAGCAGTTCATCAACAGGGATCCCGGGTTCACCCCTCCACTTT. Amino acids: CASSSSTGIPGSPLHF.

The rearrangement joins TRBV5-6 to TRBJ1-1, with unresolved D. The CDR3 has 14 amino acids. Trimming removed 2 bases from V and 6 bases from J, with 14 bases in between. CDR1 SGHDT and CDR2 YYEEEE come from the germline V gene. CDR3 bases: TGTGCCAGCAGCTTAGAGCCGAACTCCGCTGAAGCTTTCTTT. It codes for CASSLEPNSAEAFF.

This clonotype was observed many times. This sequence joins TRBV29-1 and TRBJ2-7; D is ambiguous. Germline V gives CDR1 SQVTM, CDR2 ANQGSEA. The CDR3 runs 12 residues. V shed 1 base and J shed 2 bases, with 6 bases lying between them. The CDR3 sequence: CSVEGGPYEQYF. The CDR3, as DNA: TGCAGCGTTGAAGGCGGCCCCTACGAGCAGTACTTC.

This clonotype has only a few counts. V gene TRBV3-1 combines with J gene TRBJ2-2; 11 bases match TRBD1. The CDR3 loop spans 15 amino acids. The V segment lost 4 bases and the J segment 9 bases; nucleotides outside the gene matches: 7. Germline V gives CDR1 LGHDT, CDR2 YNNKEL (reference sequence). In nucleotides, the CDR3 is TGTGCCAGCAGCCGCCCTGGACAGGGGGCGCGGGAGCTGTTTTTT. Translation gives CASSRPGQGARELFF.

This clonotype showed up just once. The chain is built from TRBV14 and TRBJ2-1; 12 bases are a match to TRBD2. The V and J ends lost 0 bases and 4 bases, in that order; junction bases with no gene match: 22. The CDR3 totals 23 residues. CDR1 and CDR2 (germline): SGHDN, FVKESK. The CDR3 spells CASSQDTIRLAGASVTIYNEQFF. The DNA for the CDR3 is TGTGCCAGCAGCCAAGATACTATAAGACTAGCGGGAGCCTCAGTCACCATTTACAATGAGCAGTTCTTC. Using reference TRBV14 and TRBJ2-1 for the parts outside the CDR3, the full variable domain is EAGVTQFPSHSVIEKGQTVTLRCDPISGHDNLYWYRRVMGKEIKFLLHFVKESKQDESGMPNNRFLAERTGGTYSTLKVQPAELEDSGVYFCASSQDTIRLAGASVTIYNEQFFGPGTRLTVL.

Notes on this clonotype: Its ends do not fully match the called genes, so a read error is possible. The chain joins TRBV3-1 to TRBJ2-7; D gene uncertain. The CDR3 length is 15 residues. Germline loops: CDR1 LGHDT, CDR2 YNNKEL (reference sequence). In nucleotides, the CDR3 is TGTGCCAGCAGCCAAGGGCAGGCGAGCTCCTACGGGCAGTACTTC. It encodes CASSQGQASSYGQYF.

This clonotype was recorded once. A much larger clone differs from this one at a single base, so this may be a read error. The rearrangement joins TRBV3-1 to TRBJ1-6; 7 nucleotides match TRBD1. Germline V lookup: CDR1 LGHDT, CDR2 YNNKEL (reference sequence). The CDR3 is made up of 14 amino acids. CDR3 DNA sequence: TGTGCCAACAGCCAGGGGGGGAATAATTCACCCCTCCACTTT. This sequence encodes CANSQGGNNSPLHF.

This clonotype showed up many times. The chain employs TRBV28 and TRBJ2-7; D may correspond to TRBD1 or TRBD2 (5 bases each). CDR3 length: 14 residues. Trimming shortened V by 5 bases and J by 9 bases, and 20 bases separated the two germline ends. The germline V gene has CDR1 MDHEN and CDR2 SYDVKM. In DNA form, the CDR3 reads TGTGCCAGCAGTCGTGGGGACCAACATGCCTGGCAGTACTTC. Translating gives CASSRGDQHAWQYF.

The V and J genes are TRBV5-1 and TRBJ2-1; D is perhaps TRBD1 (6 bases). The CDR3 is 18 residues long. V was pared by 0 bases and J by 5 bases, with 21 bases between. From germline, CDR1 is SGHRS and CDR2 YFSETQ. CDR3 protein: CASSLGAGESIRHNEQFF. The CDR3 DNA follows: TGCGCCAGCAGCTTGGGGGCAGGGGAGTCCATTCGCCACAATGAGCAGTTCTTC.

The CDR3 loop is CASSYTGIYEQYF. The CDR3 region has the DNA TGTGCCAGCAGCTACACAGGGATCTACGAGCAGTACTTC. The J gene is TRBJ2-7, the V gene TRBV11-2; D is perhaps TRBD1 (6 bases). Trimming cost V 4 bases and J 3 bases, with 10 bases left between them. CDR1 and CDR2 from the germline V gene are SGHAT and FQNNGV. The CDR3 spans 13 residues.

This clonotype was found many times. The rearrangement uses TRBV20-1 and TRBJ2-7; D might be TRBD1 or TRBD2, each matching 6 bases. Trimming left V 1 base short and J 0 bases short, with 22 bases between. CDR1 DFQATT and CDR2 SNEGSKA come from the germline V gene (reference sequence). The CDR3 has 18 residues. The CDR3 here is CSARVAASSWGHSYEQYF. DNA for the CDR3: TGCAGTGCTAGAGTAGCGGCGTCAAGTTGGGGGCACTCCTACGAGCAGTACTTC.

A remark on this clonotype: With a much larger clone just one base away, this may be a read error. The gene calls are TRBV28 and TRBJ2-7, with D possibly being TRBD1 or TRBD2 (7 bases each). Per the germline V gene, CDR1 is MDHEN and CDR2 is SYDVKM. The V gene lost 1 base and the J gene lost 7 bases, with 17 bases spanning the gap. The CDR3 spans 15 residues. The CDR3 sequence: CASSLSSGGGNEQYF. Here the CDR3 DNA reads TGTGCCAGCAGTTTATCTTCAGGGGGGGGCAATGAGCAGTACTTC.